Listed below are T cell receptor beta chains from one sample, sequenced in a study of T cell responses to AZD1222 COVID-19 vaccine. Data came from immunoSEQ multiplex PCR; TCRdb stores just in-frame clones and leaves some out. The table records approximately 57,000 clones, approximately 84% of them present only once. The source material was peripheral blood, sampled on day 0 of AZD1222 vaccination. The source of these receptors is an adult in good health. CDR3s include the opening cysteine and the closing phenylalanine or tryptophan. The D gene is left open where the match is weak. Clone size is given for some rows only: seen once, a few or many times, or a class if the clone is expanded.

j_call: TRBJ2-1; d_call: TRBD2; v_call: TRBV10-3; clone_size: -; cdr3_nt: TGTGCCGTTCTCGCGACTAGCGGTAACAATGAGCAGTTCTTC; cdr3_aa: CAVLATSGNNEQFF
j_call: TRBJ1-1; d_call: -; v_call: TRBV28; clone_size: -; cdr3_nt: TGTGCCAGCAGTTTCCAGAATTTGAACACTGAAGCTTTCTTT; cdr3_aa: CASSFQNLNTEAFF
j_call: TRBJ1-2; d_call: TRBD1; v_call: TRBV11-2; clone_size: -; cdr3_nt: TGTGCCAGCAGCTTCCAGGGGGGAGGCTACACCTTC; cdr3_aa: CASSFQGGGYTF
j_call: TRBJ1-2; d_call: TRBD1; v_call: TRBV2; clone_size: -; cdr3_nt: TGTGCCAGCAGTGTAGGGACAGGGTATGGTGGCTACACCTTC; cdr3_aa: CASSVGTGYGGYTF
j_call: TRBJ1-6; d_call: -; v_call: TRBV16; clone_size: -; cdr3_nt: TGTGCCAGCAGCCAATCAATCCCAGCACCGGGTAATTCACCCCTCCACTTT; cdr3_aa: CASSQSIPAPGNSPLHF
j_call: TRBJ2-1; d_call: TRBD2; v_call: TRBV2; clone_size: -; cdr3_nt: TGTGCCAGCAGTGTGCTAGCGGGAGGGCCGCGTTTCGATGAGCAGTTCTTC; cdr3_aa: CASSVLAGGPRFDEQFF
j_call: TRBJ2-2; d_call: -; v_call: TRBV20-1; clone_size: few; cdr3_nt: TGCAGTGTTCTAAACACCGGGGAGCTGTTTTTT; cdr3_aa: CSVLNTGELFF
j_call: TRBJ1-4; d_call: -; v_call: TRBV19; clone_size: -; cdr3_nt: TGTGCCAGTCGACGGTCGAGTGCAACTAATGAAAAACTGTTTTTT; cdr3_aa: CASRRSSATNEKLFF
j_call: TRBJ2-7; d_call: -; v_call: TRBV7-6; clone_size: -; cdr3_nt: TGTGCCAGCAGCTTAGCGGAAAGCTCCTACGAGCAGTACTTC; cdr3_aa: CASSLAESSYEQYF
j_call: TRBJ2-7; d_call: TRBD2; v_call: TRBV7-2; clone_size: once; cdr3_nt: TGTGCCAGCAGCTTAGCGTCCACGGGAGGCCACTACGAGCAGTACTTC; cdr3_aa: CASSLASTGGHYEQYF
j_call: TRBJ1-2; d_call: TRBD1; v_call: TRBV3-1/TRBV3-2; clone_size: -; cdr3_nt: TGTGCCAGCAGCCGCGACAGGGTGGACGGCTACACCTTC; cdr3_aa: CASSRDRVDGYTF
j_call: TRBJ1-1; d_call: -; v_call: TRBV5-8; clone_size: few; cdr3_nt: TGTGCCAGCAGCTTGGAAGTAACGGCTGAAGCTTTCTTT; cdr3_aa: CASSLEVTAEAFF
j_call: TRBJ1-1; d_call: -; v_call: TRBV6-5; clone_size: once; cdr3_nt: TGTGCCAGCAGTTATTTACAGCAGAACACTGAAGCTTTCTTT; cdr3_aa: CASSYLQQNTEAFF
j_call: TRBJ2-4; d_call: TRBD1; v_call: TRBV3-1/TRBV3-2; clone_size: -; cdr3_nt: TGTGCCAGCAGCCAAGATCAAGGGGGCACTAGTGCGCCCGCATCGGTCTTC; cdr3_aa: CASSQDQGGTSAPASVF
j_call: TRBJ1-6; d_call: TRBD1; v_call: TRBV27; clone_size: -; cdr3_nt: TGTGCCAGCACTGCCAGGGGGCTGGGTCATTCACCCCTCCACTTT; cdr3_aa: CASTARGLGHSPLHF
j_call: TRBJ2-2; d_call: TRBD1; v_call: TRBV7-6; clone_size: -; cdr3_nt: TGTGCCAGCAGCTTAGGACAGGGTGGCACCGGGGAGCTGTTTTTT; cdr3_aa: CASSLGQGGTGELFF
j_call: TRBJ1-1; d_call: -; v_call: TRBV10-3; clone_size: -; cdr3_nt: TGTGCCATCAGTGAGTCGACCACAGGAGGTTTCTTT; cdr3_aa: CAISESTTGGFF
j_call: TRBJ2-5; d_call: -; v_call: TRBV3-1/TRBV3-2; clone_size: few; cdr3_nt: TGTGCCGGTTTATTGGAGAAACCCCAAGAGACCCAGTACTTC; cdr3_aa: CAGLLEKPQETQYF
j_call: TRBJ2-7; d_call: -; v_call: TRBV18; clone_size: -; cdr3_nt: TGTGCCAGCTCACCCCGGACAGACTACGAGCAGTACTTC; cdr3_aa: CASSPRTDYEQYF
j_call: TRBJ1-2; d_call: -; v_call: TRBV7-9; clone_size: -; cdr3_nt: TGTGCCAGCAGCTTTTCCGGGGGGGACTATGGCTACACCTTC; cdr3_aa: CASSFSGGDYGYTF
j_call: TRBJ2-7; d_call: TRBD2; v_call: TRBV5-1; clone_size: -; cdr3_nt: TGCGCCAGCAGCCCATCGACTAGCGTCTACGAGCAGTACTTC; cdr3_aa: CASSPSTSVYEQYF
j_call: TRBJ1-4; d_call: TRBD1; v_call: TRBV5-1; clone_size: -; cdr3_nt: TGCGCCAGCAGCATCAATACGGGACAGGAAGGAGGTCGTCTGGCTAATGAAAAACTGTTTTTT; cdr3_aa: CASSINTGQEGGRLANEKLFF
j_call: TRBJ2-7; d_call: TRBD2; v_call: TRBV12-3/TRBV12-4; clone_size: -; cdr3_nt: TGTGCCAGCAGTTTCGGGAGGGGGGACGAGCAGTACTTC; cdr3_aa: CASSFGRGDEQYF
j_call: TRBJ1-4; d_call: -; v_call: TRBV3-1/TRBV3-2; clone_size: -; cdr3_nt: TGTGCCAGCAGCCAATTTACCGGGACAACTAATGAAAAACTGTTTTTT; cdr3_aa: CASSQFTGTTNEKLFF
j_call: TRBJ1-2; d_call: -; v_call: TRBV10-3; clone_size: -; cdr3_nt: TGTGCCATCAGTGAACCGGGGGAAGGTGACTATGGCTACACCTTC; cdr3_aa: CAISEPGEGDYGYTF
j_call: TRBJ1-5; d_call: -; v_call: TRBV19; clone_size: -; cdr3_nt: TGTGCCAGTAGTATTTGGTTTGGGAGTAGAGGTAGCAATCAGCCCCAGCATTTT; cdr3_aa: CASSIWFGSRGSNQPQHF
j_call: TRBJ1-6; d_call: -; v_call: TRBV30; clone_size: -; cdr3_nt: TGTGCCTGGGGTAGGGTAAGCTCACCCCTCCACTTT; cdr3_aa: CAWGRVSSPLHF
j_call: TRBJ1-2; d_call: TRBD1; v_call: TRBV18; clone_size: few; cdr3_nt: TGTGCCAGCTCACCGGGGTTCGGGACAGGGGATGGCTACACCTTC; cdr3_aa: CASSPGFGTGDGYTF
j_call: TRBJ1-5; d_call: -; v_call: TRBV5-1; clone_size: -; cdr3_nt: TGCGCCAGCAGCTTGACAGAAAATTCACAGCCCCAGCATTTT; cdr3_aa: CASSLTENSQPQHF
j_call: TRBJ1-3; d_call: -; v_call: TRBV6-5; clone_size: -; cdr3_nt: TGTGCCAGTCGGCGGGAGGAGGAACCTGGAAACACCATATATTTT; cdr3_aa: CASRREEEPGNTIYF
j_call: TRBJ2-7; d_call: -; v_call: TRBV9; clone_size: -; cdr3_nt: TGTGCCAGCACCCCCTCGGGGGACTCCTACGAGCAGTACTTC; cdr3_aa: CASTPSGDSYEQYF
j_call: TRBJ2-7; d_call: -; v_call: TRBV28; clone_size: -; cdr3_nt: TGTGCCAGCAGTTATGACCGGGGCTACGAGCAGTACTTC; cdr3_aa: CASSYDRGYEQYF
j_call: TRBJ2-1; d_call: TRBD2; v_call: TRBV6-5; clone_size: -; cdr3_nt: TGTGCCAGCGGCAGGCCCAGACTAGCGGGGAATGAGCAGTTCTTC; cdr3_aa: CASGRPRLAGNEQFF
j_call: TRBJ2-7; d_call: -; v_call: TRBV29-1; clone_size: -; cdr3_nt: TGCAGCGTTCAGGGGGGCTACGAGCAGTACTTC; cdr3_aa: CSVQGGYEQYF
j_call: TRBJ2-1; d_call: -; v_call: TRBV5-4; clone_size: few; cdr3_nt: TGTGCCAGCAGCTTTGGGGCGGGGTCGAGCTCCTACAATGAGCAGTTCTTC; cdr3_aa: CASSFGAGSSSYNEQFF
j_call: TRBJ1-2; d_call: -; v_call: TRBV10-3; clone_size: -; cdr3_nt: TGTGCCATCAATTCCCAGGCCTCTTTGTATGGCTACACCTTC; cdr3_aa: CAINSQASLYGYTF
j_call: TRBJ1-1; d_call: -; v_call: TRBV5-1; clone_size: -; cdr3_nt: TGCGCCAGCAGCTCCCGTGGCGGGTGGGACACTGAAGCTTTCTTT; cdr3_aa: CASSSRGGWDTEAFF
j_call: TRBJ2-7; d_call: -; v_call: TRBV28; clone_size: once; cdr3_nt: TGTGCCAGCAGCTACAGGGGAGGGGAGCAGTACTTC; cdr3_aa: CASSYRGGEQYF
j_call: TRBJ1-2; d_call: TRBD1; v_call: TRBV2; clone_size: -; cdr3_nt: TGTGCCAGCAATGGACAGGGCCATAACTATGGCTACACCTTC; cdr3_aa: CASNGQGHNYGYTF
j_call: TRBJ1-3; d_call: -; v_call: TRBV4-2; clone_size: -; cdr3_nt: TGTGCCAGCACCCCAAGGTTTGGAAACACCATATATTTT; cdr3_aa: CASTPRFGNTIYF
j_call: TRBJ1-5; d_call: -; v_call: TRBV7-2; clone_size: -; cdr3_nt: TGTGCCAGCGGCTCTTCCATTAGCAATCAGCCCCAGCATTTT; cdr3_aa: CASGSSISNQPQHF
j_call: TRBJ2-7; d_call: TRBD1; v_call: TRBV25-1; clone_size: -; cdr3_nt: TGTGCCAGCAGTGAATTCACAGGGGACAGGACCTACGAGCAGTACTTC; cdr3_aa: CASSEFTGDRTYEQYF
j_call: TRBJ2-2; d_call: TRBD2; v_call: TRBV28; clone_size: -; cdr3_nt: TGTGCCAGCAGCCCTAGCGGGAGGGGTCTCGCGAACACCGGGGAGCTGTTTTTT; cdr3_aa: CASSPSGRGLANTGELFF